This T cell receptor (beta chain) is from a study of blood T cell repertoires in COVID-19. As for the study in general: Samples of COVID-19 (acute and convalescent) were obtained from the United States, Italy and Spain. The analysed material was cDNA or gDNA that came from T cells, B-cell-depleted T cells, or PBMCs.

This clone was seen a single time. Methods used by the authors: How many nucleated cells were present was estimated from reference gene primer amplification. Produced via immunoSEQ multiplex PCR; TCRdb's table is partial and in-frame only. D and trimming were read from the DNA, whereas the V and J calls and clone size are those reported in that table. The table shows a few hundred thousand clones, with under 90% occurring only once. Germline-derived CDR1 and CDR2 are SGHNT and YYREEE (reference sequence). The CDR3 contains 15 residues. The junction had 5 bases not matched to a gene; V was cut back by 6 bases and J by 0 bases.

The TCR originated in a human donor in a cohort sampled during active COVID-19. The sequenced material came from peripheral blood. V usage is TRBV5-4 and J usage is TRBJ2-1; 8 bases are shared with TRBD2. Written as DNA, the CDR3 is TGTGCCAGCACCCCGGGGGGGAGCTCCTACAATGAGCAGTTCTTC. Amino acid sequence: CASTPGGSSYNEQFF.